This TCR beta chain was sequenced for a study of immune heterogeneity within non-small cell lung tumors. In a multiplex PCR, 32 V and 13 J primers amplified TCR beta CDR3. TCRdb re-called the multiplex PCR reads with MiXCR, one entry per CDR3 protein. The table has roughly 2,700 distinct CDR3 sequences, approximately 14% seen once. General study findings and limits: Multiple tumor sites within a patient showed recurrence of identical dominant CDR3 beta clonotypes; site-unique high-frequency clones were present as well.

By sample share, this clonotype is large (0.1 to 1%). What it recognizes is unknown. The starting template was genomic DNA from bulk tumor, roughly 610 ng per sample. Several biopsies were spaced far apart within each primary tumor and obtained as surgery took place. Each patient presented with untreated, newly diagnosed non-small cell lung cancer and received curative surgery. Germline values: CDR1 KGHDR, CDR2 SFDVKD. This CDR3 has 16 amino acids. The junction had 5 bases not matched to a gene; V was cut back by 3 bases and J by 4 bases. The V and J genes are TRBV24-1 and TRBJ2-2, with 9 bases lining up with TRBD1. Sequencing used lung tumor tissue. The source of this sequence is a female donor with non-small cell lung cancer. The CDR3 DNA follows: TGTGCCACCAGTGATCCCGGGACAGGGACCACCGGGGAGCTGTTTTTT. Translation: CATSDPGTGTTGELFF.